This TCR beta chain was retrieved from a study of T cell repertoires in cytomegalovirus infection. Study-level background: Public TCR beta signature analysis indicated the presence of both CMV infection and matching HLA type.

As concerns this clonotype: What it binds is not known.

Germline values: CDR1 DFQATT, CDR2 SNEGSKA (reference sequence). The CDR3 has 15 amino acids. Trimming took off 0 bases at V and 4 bases at J, with 13 bases between the two ends. Study-wide results and limits: In two of eight donors, the top clonotype was HLA-C-restricted CMV-specific. Public TCR beta family frequency separated CMV-and-HLA carriers, including in an independent cohort.

TCRdb re-called the reads with MiXCR, one entry per CDR3 protein. The data show 500,000 or so distinct CDR3 sequences, about 15% seen once. This receptor was taken from a human donor in good health (CMV status not recorded). Some clones in this sample may be carry-over from other donors' samples. The source material was CD8+ T cells from PBMCs. This chain connects TRBV20-1 to TRBJ2-1; D tentatively reads TRBD1 or TRBD2 (6 bases each). Here the CDR3 DNA reads TGCAGTGCTAGAGATCAGGGGCTAGCGTACAATGAGCAGTTCTTC. Translation: CSARDQGLAYNEQFF.